Shown below are 27 T cell receptor beta chains from a single sample sequenced in a study of identical twins. One entry per CDR3 protein, called by TCRdb with MiXCR from the 5' RACE reads. The profile shows 500,000 to 650,000 distinct CDR3 sequences, 20% to 25% of them singletons. The sample was also reused in another study, on yellow fever vaccine responses in identical twins.

The specimen was CD4+ T cells sorted from blood. These receptors were obtained from a woman aged 18 to 35 in good health.

V is TRBV29-1 and J is TRBJ2-6; D is perhaps TRBD2 (6 bases). The CDR3 has 15 amino acids. The ends were cut back, 4 bases at V and 2 bases at J, with 12 bases in the middle. Germline values: CDR1 SQVTM, CDR2 ANQGSEA. This CDR3 is CSVGRGTTGANVLTF. CDR3 sequence (DNA): TGCAGCGTTGGGCGGGGAACGACTGGGGCCAACGTCCTGACTTTC.

For the CDR3, the DNA is TGTGCCAGCAGCTTGGGGGCCTTGAACACCGGGGAGCTGTTTTTT. Residues: CASSLGALNTGELFF. V gene TRBV5-6 combines with J gene TRBJ2-2; no reliable D call. The V gene lost 0 bases and the J gene lost 1 base, with 7 bases spanning the gap. Germline V gives CDR1 SGHDT, CDR2 YYEEEE. The CDR3 consists of 15 residues.

The V gene is TRBV12-3 or TRBV12-4, the J gene TRBJ1-3; D may be TRBD1 (5 bases). The CDR3 extends over 16 amino acids. The V end lost 1 base, the J end lost 3 bases, and 13 bases lay between the germline ends. The CDR3 DNA reads as TGTGCCAGCAGTTTAGGTGGGGCCTGGGGTGGAAACACCATATATTTT. This translates into CASSLGGAWGGNTIYF.

This chain joins TRBV20-1 and TRBJ2-1; D possibly corresponds to TRBD1 (5 bases). With 5 bases removed from V and 7 bases from J, the gap between germline ends came to 12 bases. CDR3 length: 12 amino acids. The germline V gene has CDR1 DFQATT and CDR2 SNEGSKA (reference sequence). The CDR3 spells CSAGRAGNEQFF. The CDR3 bases are TGCAGTGCTGGACGGGCAGGGAATGAGCAGTTCTTC.

This chain links TRBV4-1 with TRBJ2-3; no reliable D call. CDR1 is MGHRA, CDR2 YSYEKL, per germline. Trimming stripped 0 bases from V and 4 bases from J, with 8 bases between. The CDR3 runs to 14 residues. The CDR3 DNA reads as TGCGCCAGCAGCCAAGAGGGGAAGGCAGATACGCAGTATTTT. It encodes CASSQEGKADTQYF.

The chain couples TRBV6-1 to TRBJ2-3, with D unresolved. From germline, CDR1 is MNHNS and CDR2 SASEGT. The CDR3 has 14 residues. V lost 6 bases and J lost 4, with 14 bases in between. CDR3 loop: CASRTLGRPDTQYF. For the CDR3, the DNA is TGTGCCAGCAGAACGCTCGGTCGTCCAGATACGCAGTATTTT.

This clonotype was recorded a few times. The chain uses TRBV5-1 and TRBJ2-1, with 8 bases fitting TRBD2. This CDR3 region has 15 residues. CDR1 and CDR2 from the germline V gene are SGHRS and YFSETQ. With V trimmed by 4 bases and J by 4 bases, 7 bases remained unmatched. The CDR3 DNA reads TGCGCCAGCAGCCCGGGGGGGGTAAATTACAATGAGCAGTTCTTC. Translating it yields CASSPGGVNYNEQFF.

V gene TRBV28 combines with J gene TRBJ2-2; 9 bases are shared with TRBD1. The CDR3 has 15 amino acids. The V segment lost 3 bases and the J segment 5 bases; nucleotides outside the gene matches: 4. In germline, CDR1 is MDHEN, CDR2 SYDVKM. The CDR3 region has the DNA TGTGCCAGCAGTTTCGGGACAGGGAAGACCGGGGAGCTGTTTTTT. Its protein is CASSFGTGKTGELFF. Combining the CDR3 with reference TRBV28 and TRBJ2-2 gives the whole variable domain DVKVTQSSRYLVKRTGEKVFLECVQDMDHENMFWYRQDPGLGLRLIYFSYDVKMKEKGDIPEGYSVSREKKERFSLILESASTNQTSMYLCASSFGTGKTGELFFGEGSRLTVL.

This clonotype has a handful of counts. CDR3 DNA sequence: TGTGCCAGCAGCCCATACAAGATCTCTGGAAACACCATATATTTT. Its protein product is CASSPYKISGNTIYF. The chain joins TRBV5-6 to TRBJ1-3; D is unclear. The CDR3 has 15 amino acids. The germline CDR1 and CDR2 sequences are SGHDT and YYEEEE. The ends were cut back, 4 bases at V and 0 bases at J, with 11 bases in the middle.

This clonotype was counted only a few times. The chain carries TRBV18 and TRBJ2-7; the D gene is possibly TRBD2 (5 bases). The CDR3 spans 12 residues. Trimming took 3 bases from V and 4 from J, leaving 7 bases between them. CDR1 and CDR2 from the germline V gene are KGHSH and LQKENI. The CDR3 DNA sequence: TGTGCCAGCTCACCGGGAGCTTACGAGCAGTACGTC. This gives the protein CASSPGAYEQYV.

This rearrangement joins TRBV20-1 to TRBJ2-5, with 10 positions matching TRBD1. CDR3 length: 14 residues. The junction had 7 bases not matched to a gene; V was cut back by 7 bases and J by 2 bases. Germline CDR1 and CDR2: DFQATT and SNEGSKA (reference sequence). The CDR3 coding sequence is TGCAGTGTCAAGGGGACAGGGGAGCAAGAGACCCAGTACTTC. The encoded protein is CSVKGTGEQETQYF.

This clonotype was seen a few times. The chain recombines TRBV27 with TRBJ1-1; D is perhaps TRBD1 (5 bases). Germline V gives CDR1 MNHEY, CDR2 SMNVEV (reference sequence). This CDR3 spans 14 amino acids. Trimming cost V 8 bases and J 1 base, with 14 bases left between them. CDR3 amino acids: CASRPGLPNTEAFF. Here the CDR3 DNA reads TGTGCCAGCCGTCCGGGACTTCCGAACACTGAAGCTTTCTTT.

This clonotype was seen a handful of times. This chain uses TRBV10-1 with TRBJ2-7, with 7 bases matching TRBD1. The junction had 16 bases not matched to a gene; V was cut back by 10 bases and J by 1 base. In germline, CDR1 is WNHNN, CDR2 SYGVQD (reference sequence). The CDR3 has 16 residues. CDR3 nucleotides: TGCGCCATCACTCCCCCCGACAGGGCCGAATCCTACGAGCAGTACTTC. Protein: CAITPPDRAESYEQYF.

This chain uses TRBV5-5 with TRBJ2-2; TRBD1 might be the D (6 bases). The CDR3 consists of 17 residues. With 0 bases removed from V and 1 base from J, the gap between germline ends came to 13 bases. Germline loops: CDR1 SGHKS, CDR2 YYEKEE (reference sequence). The CDR3 sequence: CASSLAGGGGNTGELFF. In DNA form, the CDR3 reads TGTGCCAGCAGCTTGGCTGGGGGCGGCGGGAACACCGGGGAGCTGTTTTTT.

This clonotype was picked up a small number of times. This chain joins TRBV7-2 and TRBJ2-3; no clear D. This CDR3 is built from 15 residues. V was cut by 4 bases and J by 6 bases, with 17 bases left in between. Germline V CDR1 and CDR2: SGHTA, FQGNSA. CDR3 coding DNA: TGTGCCAGCAGCTCGATGGGTTTATCGTTCGATACGCAGTATTTT. It yields the protein CASSSMGLSFDTQYF.

The chain recombines TRBV9 with TRBJ2-7, with no clear D. The CDR3 is made up of 14 amino acids. V lost 4 bases and J lost 2, with 13 bases in between. Germline V CDR1 and CDR2: SGDLS, YYNGEE. The CDR3 loop reads CASSKVPTPYEQYF. The CDR3 DNA sequence: TGTGCCAGCAGCAAAGTCCCTACTCCCTACGAGCAGTACTTC. The full variable domain, its missing parts supplied by reference TRBV9 and TRBJ2-7, is DSGVTQTPKHLITATGQRVTLRCSPRSGDLSVYWYQQSLDQGLQFLIQYYNGEERAKGNILERFSAQQFPDLHSELNLSSLELGDSALYFCASSKVPTPYEQYFGPGTRLTVT.

This clonotype was counted ten times or more. The chain has TRBV5-1 and TRBJ2-1; 15 positions match TRBD2. The CDR3 length is 15 residues. With 4 bases clipped from V and 9 bases from J, the junction kept 5 bases outside the gene matches. From germline, CDR1 is SGHRS and CDR2 YFSETQ. The CDR3 DNA sequence: TGCGCCAGCAGCCAGGGACTAGCGGGAGGTATTGAGCAGTTCTTC. It is translated as CASSQGLAGGIEQFF.

This clonotype showed up just a few times. The chain links TRBV6-5 to TRBJ1-5; D uncertain. The CDR3 has 15 amino acids. The germline V and J ends were trimmed by 2 bases and 2 bases, with 10 bases remaining between them. CDR1 and CDR2 (germline): MNHEY, SVGAGI. In DNA form, the CDR3 reads TGTGCCAGCAGTTACGATGGACGGGGCAATCAGCCCCAGCATTTT. Protein: CASSYDGRGNQPQHF.

The V and J genes are TRBV4-2 and TRBJ2-1, with a possible D match to TRBD2 (5 bases). Germline V gene data show CDR1 as LGHNA and CDR2 as YNFKEQ. The CDR3 contains 14 residues. V was shortened by 3 bases and J by 9 bases, with 15 bases between the two germline ends. The CDR3 nucleotides read TGTGCCAGCAGCCAGAGCGGCCGATCCGGTGAGCAGTTCTTC. Encoded protein: CASSQSGRSGEQFF.

Only a few counts were recorded for this clonotype. V gene TRBV12-3 or TRBV12-4 combines with J gene TRBJ2-7, with 12 bases that match TRBD2. With 4 bases clipped from V and 4 bases from J, the junction kept 5 bases outside the gene matches. There are 15 residues in the CDR3. The CDR3 loop is CASSSRTSGNYEQYF. CDR3 DNA sequence: TGTGCCAGCAGTTCCCGGACTAGCGGGAATTACGAGCAGTACTTC.

This clonotype was recorded a few times. V gene TRBV6-5 combines with J gene TRBJ2-5; no firm D call. Germline V gives CDR1 MNHEY, CDR2 SVGAGI. The CDR3 runs 13 residues. Trimming pared 2 bases from V and 3 bases from J, leaving 7 bases between. In DNA, the CDR3 is TGTGCCAGCAGTTACGTGTTAAAAGAGACCCAGTACTTC. This encodes CASSYVLKETQYF.

CDR3 bases: TGTGCCATCACCCCGGGGGGGATAATGAACACTGAAGCTTTCTTT. Translating gives CAITPGGIMNTEAFF. The V call is TRBV10-3, the J call TRBJ1-1, with D possibly matching TRBD1 (5 bases). V lost 7 bases and J 0 bases, leaving 15 bases between the germline ends. This CDR3 contains 15 residues. Germline V gene sequence: CDR1 ENHRY, CDR2 SYGVKD.

V and J are TRBV7-2 and TRBJ2-5, with D unclear. The germline gives CDR1 SGHTA, CDR2 FQGNSA. The V and J ends lost 2 bases and 1 base respectively, with 8 bases between them. The CDR3 has 14 residues. CDR3 sequence: CASSLSPAQETQYF. The CDR3 DNA follows: TGTGCCAGCAGCTTATCGCCAGCCCAAGAGACCCAGTACTTC. Looking up the rest from reference TRBV7-2 and TRBJ2-5 gives the full variable domain: GAGVSQSPSNKVTEKGKDVELRCDPISGHTALYWYRQSLGQGLEFLIYFQGNSAPDKSGLPSDRFSAERTGGSVSTLTIQRTQQEDSAVYLCASSLSPAQETQYFGPGTRLLVL.

V usage is TRBV9 and J usage is TRBJ2-1; D gene ambiguous. The CDR3 totals 15 residues. The germline V and J ends were trimmed by 0 bases and 5 bases, with 12 bases remaining between them. The V gene's germline CDR1 is SGDLS and CDR2 YYNGEE. The CDR3 protein is CASSVVGLVDNEQFF. CDR3 nucleotide sequence: TGTGCCAGCAGCGTAGTCGGCCTAGTGGACAATGAGCAGTTCTTC.

This clonotype turned up a few times. The V call is TRBV4-1, the J call TRBJ2-5, with no clear D. This CDR3 has 13 residues. CDR1 is MGHRA and CDR2 is YSYEKL in the germline V gene. Trimming pared 0 bases from V and 5 bases from J, leaving 7 bases between. The CDR3 DNA is TGCGCCAGCAGCCAAGATCTTCGGGAGACCCAGTACTTC. This gives the protein CASSQDLRETQYF.

CDR3 sequence (DNA): TGTGCCAGCAGCTTAGCTGAGAGCCCCTCGGGCGAGCAGTACTTC. Its protein product is CASSLAESPSGEQYF. The V and J genes are TRBV7-2 and TRBJ2-7; no clear D gene. Germline V gene data show CDR1 as SGHTA and CDR2 as FQGNSA. The germline V and J ends were trimmed by 0 bases and 6 bases, with 15 bases remaining between them. The CDR3 is 15 amino acids.

CDR3 DNA sequence: TGTGCCAGCATTGCCGGGACCTCCCCAGAGACCCAGTACTTC. Protein sequence: CASIAGTSPETQYF. The gene calls are TRBV12-3 or TRBV12-4 and TRBJ2-5; D is possibly TRBD1 or TRBD2 (5 bases each). The CDR3 is 14 amino acids. The V end lost 7 bases, the J end lost 4 bases, and 16 bases lay between the germline ends.